A single sample is the source of the 8 T cell receptor beta chains below, sequenced in a study of T cell changes during pregnancy in multiple sclerosis. This table comes from immunoSEQ multiplex PCR, and its TCRdb copy is limited to in-frame clones, with some not included. The repertoire holds fewer than 85,000 clones, with approximately 92% as singletons. The sample here was peripheral blood, taken in the third trimester of pregnancy. The receptors originated from a female donor in good health, enrolled as a control in a pregnancy study.

As DNA, the CDR3 is TGTGCCAGCAGTTTTCGGGGGGAGAGCAATCAGCCCCAGCATTTT. This translates into CASSFRGESNQPQHF. The chain couples TRBV28 to TRBJ1-5, with D perhaps matching TRBD1 (5 bases). The CDR3 sequence is 15 residues long. Trimming cost V 3 bases and J 1 base, with 10 bases left between them. The germline CDR1 and CDR2 sequences are MDHEN and SYDVKM.

The chain carries TRBV11-2 and TRBJ1-2, with TRBD1 matching 8 bases. CDR3 length equals 14 residues. Trimming removed 6 bases from V and 5 bases from J; junction bases left unmatched: 8. Germline V gene lookup returns CDR1 SGHAT and CDR2 FQNNGV. As DNA, the CDR3 is TGTGCCAGCAGACCGGCGGGACAGGTATATGGCTACACCTTC. Translation gives CASRPAGQVYGYTF.

The V call is TRBV11-2, the J call TRBJ2-7, with D possibly matching TRBD1 (6 bases). V was trimmed by 5 bases and J by 1 base, leaving 12 bases between them. The germline V gene has CDR1 SGHAT and CDR2 FQNNGV. The CDR3 has 14 amino acids. DNA of the CDR3: TGTGCCAGCAGCGCCCGACAGGCTTCCTACGAGCAGTACTTC. It yields the protein CASSARQASYEQYF.

The chain recombines TRBV28 with TRBJ2-1; the match to TRBD2 covers 7 bases. V lost 3 bases and J lost 7; bases outside the gene matches: 9. CDR1 and CDR2 (germline): MDHEN, SYDVKM. This CDR3 contains 15 residues. CDR3 DNA: TGTGCCAGCAGTTTTGGGGCGGGAGTTCCGAATGAGCAGTTCTTC. This gives the protein CASSFGAGVPNEQFF.

The chain links TRBV7-2 to TRBJ2-5; unclear D gene. This CDR3 is 13 amino acids long. Looked up from germline, CDR1 is SGHTA and CDR2 is FQGNSA. Deletions cut 5 bases from V and 2 bases from J, with 9 bases between. CDR3 sequence reads: CASSPPDQETQYF. The CDR3 DNA is TGTGCCAGCAGCCCCCCAGATCAAGAGACCCAGTACTTC.

This rearrangement joins TRBV2 to TRBJ1-1, with D possibly being TRBD1 (6 bases). Germline CDR1 is SNHLY and CDR2 is FYNNEI. V was trimmed by 5 bases and J by 1 base, leaving 11 bases between them. The length of the CDR3 is 14 residues. The CDR3 DNA reads as TGTGCCAGCAGTCGGGACATGACGAACACTGAAGCTTTCTTT. This gives the protein CASSRDMTNTEAFF.

The J gene is TRBJ2-7, the V gene TRBV5-1; maybe TRBD1 (6 bases). This CDR3 is 17 amino acids long. Trimming stripped 0 bases from V and 2 bases from J, with 18 bases between. CDR1 is SGHRS and CDR2 is YFSETQ in the germline V gene. CDR3 in DNA: TGCGCCAGCAGCTTGGACAGATGGGGGACATCCACCTACGAGCAGTACTTC. This translates into CASSLDRWGTSTYEQYF.

A single count supports this clone. This chain uses TRBV7-9 with TRBJ1-2; the D gene is possibly TRBD1 (6 bases). Germline lookup yields CDR1 SEHNR and CDR2 FQNEAQ (reference sequence). The CDR3 is 14 residues long. The ends were cut back, 1 base at V and 6 bases at J, with 12 bases in the middle. In nucleotides, the CDR3 is TGTGCCAGCAGCTTAGGCACAGGGAGAGATGGCTACACCTTC. Translated: CASSLGTGRDGYTF.